The 9 T cell receptor beta chains listed next were all sequenced from one sample in a study. TCRdb passed the 5' RACE reads through MiXCR, listing each CDR3 protein once. Of some 62,000 distinct CDR3 sequences listed, roughly 22% are singletons. The material sequenced was memory CD4+ T cells sorted from a lymph node. Subset described: memory CD4+ T cells, CD4+CD45RO+CD25-. The receptors were gathered from a female donor with breast cancer.

The chain joins TRBV7-2 to TRBJ1-2; D ambiguous. This CDR3 has 14 residues. In germline, CDR1 is SGHTA, CDR2 FQGNSA. Between the trimmed V and J ends, which lost 1 base and 8 bases, there was a span of 14 bases. This chain's CDR3 is CASSLDSPRWGYTF. The CDR3 bases are TGTGCCAGCAGCTTAGATTCCCCCCGATGGGGCTACACCTTC.

This clonotype was detected a few times. The genes are TRBV7-3 and TRBJ2-1; D not resolved. Germline V gives CDR1 SGHTA, CDR2 FQGTGA. This CDR3 has 12 amino acids. The ends were cut back, 5 bases at V and 0 bases at J, with 2 bases in the middle. DNA for the CDR3: TGTGCCAGCAGCGACTCCTACAATGAGCAGTTCTTC. It yields the protein CASSDSYNEQFF.

This clonotype was counted a few times. The chain is built from TRBV5-1 and TRBJ2-1; D is possibly TRBD2 (6 bases). The ends were cut back, 4 bases at V and 8 bases at J, with 16 bases in the middle. Germline V CDR1 and CDR2: SGHRS, YFSETQ. This CDR3 has 14 residues. The CDR3 protein is CASSLTREGDEQFF. CDR3 DNA: TGCGCCAGCAGCCTAACGCGGGAAGGCGATGAGCAGTTCTTC.

The chain is built from TRBV28 and TRBJ1-5; the match to TRBD1 covers 8 bases. The CDR3 has 13 residues. The V and J ends lost 10 bases and 5 bases, in that order; junction bases with no gene match: 7. In germline, CDR1 is MDHEN, CDR2 SYDVKM. CDR3 sequence reads: CATFLDRDQPQHF. CDR3 sequence (DNA): TGTGCCACCTTTCTGGACAGGGATCAGCCCCAGCATTTT.

This chain links TRBV20-1 with TRBJ2-7; 7 positions match TRBD1. Germline V gene lookup returns CDR1 DFQATT and CDR2 SNEGSKA (reference sequence). The CDR3 spans 15 residues. V dropped 2 bases and J dropped 3; count of bases not matched to a gene: 10. CDR3: CSARPLQGLNYEQYF. Here the CDR3 DNA reads TGCAGTGCTAGACCATTACAGGGGCTCAACTACGAGCAGTACTTC.

A remark on this clonotype: A read error may explain this, as a much larger clone is one base away. The chain uses TRBV12-3 or TRBV12-4 and TRBJ2-5, with a tentative D call TRBD1 (6 bases). The CDR3 is 14 amino acids. Trimming removed 11 bases at V and 5 bases at J, with 21 bases between. The DNA of the CDR3 is TGTGCCTGCTCTAAGGACAGACTTCACGAGACCCAGTACTTC. It specifies CACSKDRLHETQYF.

This clonotype was detected ten times or more. V gene TRBV7-2 combines with J gene TRBJ1-1; 8 bases fit TRBD1. Germline V gives CDR1 SGHTA, CDR2 FQGNSA. V lost 5 bases, J lost 4 bases, and 6 bases stayed unmatched. The CDR3 extends over 14 amino acids. The CDR3 is CASSLRGQVTEAFF. DNA of the CDR3: TGTGCCAGCAGCCTCAGGGGGCAGGTCACTGAAGCTTTCTTT.

V usage is TRBV7-9 and J usage is TRBJ2-7; 11 nucleotides line up with TRBD2. The CDR3 totals 14 residues. Germline CDR1 reads SEHNR; CDR2 reads FQNEAQ (reference sequence). V lost 1 base, J lost 5 bases, and 1 base stayed unmatched. CDR3 in amino acids: CASSLELAGDEQYF. CDR3 DNA sequence: TGTGCCAGCAGCTTAGAACTAGCGGGAGACGAGCAGTACTTC.

Concerning this clonotype: The junction and the germline gene differ at one end; a read error may be behind it. The rearrangement uses TRBV28 and TRBJ2-7; D may be TRBD2 (6 bases). The germline V gene encodes CDR1 MDHEN and CDR2 SYDVKM. The CDR3 extends over 16 amino acids. The CDR3 DNA reads TGTGCCAGCAGTGTATGGTCGGGAGCGTCCAGGTACGAGCAGTACTTC. Protein sequence: CASSVWSGASRYEQYF.